This T cell receptor (beta chain) was captured by sequencing in a study of spatial heterogeneity in lung cancer. Across the whole study: Beta-chain sequences consistently outnumbered alpha-chain sequences in detection.

TCRdb ran MiXCR on the 5' RACE reads and lists one entry per CDR3 protein. Of 89,000 or so distinct CDR3 sequences in the sample, around 21% were seen once. Time point of the sample: sample taken at primary tumor resection. Whole RNA, which was extracted from tumor, nontumor lung tissue or frozen PBMC, was sequenced without any cell sorting. Notes on the study in general: There were more appearances of ubiquitous expanded tumor TCRs in blood at resection than at follow-up.

Germline trimming cut 2 bases from V and 3 bases from J; bases unmatched to any gene: 5. The CDR3 is made up of 15 amino acids. In germline, CDR1 is MNHEY, CDR2 SVGAGI. This clonotype was seen a few times. Its specificity is unknown. The starting material was PBMCs, obtained at surgery. The chain combines TRBV6-5 with TRBJ2-5, with 8 bases identical to TRBD1. The clonotype was recovered from a male donor with early-stage non-small cell lung cancer. The CDR3 bases are TGTGCCAGCAGTTACGGACAGGGTTGGGAAGAGACCCAGTACTTC. This gives the protein CASSYGQGWEETQYF.